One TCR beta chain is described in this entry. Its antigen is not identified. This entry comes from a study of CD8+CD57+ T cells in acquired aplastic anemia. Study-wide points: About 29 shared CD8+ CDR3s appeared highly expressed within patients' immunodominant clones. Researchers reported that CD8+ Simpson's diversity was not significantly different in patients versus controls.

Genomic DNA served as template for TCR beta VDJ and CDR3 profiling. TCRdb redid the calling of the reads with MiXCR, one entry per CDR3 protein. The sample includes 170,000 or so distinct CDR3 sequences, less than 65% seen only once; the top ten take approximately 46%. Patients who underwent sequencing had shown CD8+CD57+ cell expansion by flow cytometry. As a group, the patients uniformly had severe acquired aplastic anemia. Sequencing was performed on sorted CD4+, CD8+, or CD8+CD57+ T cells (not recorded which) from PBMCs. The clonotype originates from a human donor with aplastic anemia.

CDR3 in amino acids: CASTLTSEQYF. The CDR3 bases are TGTGCCAGCACCCTGACTAGCGAGCAGTACTTC. This chain joins TRBV2 and TRBJ2-7, with D maybe TRBD2 (6 bases). This CDR3 is built from 11 residues. Trimming removed 7 bases at V and 6 bases at J, with 10 bases between. Germline-derived CDR1 and CDR2 are SNHLY and FYNNEI.